This is a list of T cell receptor beta chains from one sample in a study of T cell repertoires in cytomegalovirus infection. Using its own MiXCR run on the reads, TCRdb lists one record per CDR3 protein. The table records 450,000 to 550,000 distinct CDR3 sequences, more than 40% of them present only once. Antigen specificity for these receptors is unknown. Here the sequenced sample was cultured PBMCs, taken from culture after CMV antigen stimulation. These receptors all stem from a human donor in good health (CMV status not recorded). Some clones in this sample may be carry-over from other donors' samples. Each CDR3 is given with its conserved first and last residue. The D gene is left open where the match is weak. Size is stated for part of the rows, as once, few or many counts, or as a class when the clone is expanded.

J: TRBJ2-1
V: TRBV4-1
size: few
D: TRBD2
length: 15
CDR3: CASSQGIGLGIEQFF
DNA: TGCGCCAGCAGCCAAGGGATAGGACTAGGTATAGAGCAGTTCTTC

J: TRBJ2-3
V: TRBV20-1
size: NA
D: NA
length: 13
CDR3: CSARDILTDTQYF
DNA: TGCAGTGCTAGAGATATCCTGACAGATACGCAGTATTTT

J: TRBJ2-6
V: TRBV11-2
size: few
D: NA
length: 16
CDR3: CASMEGANSGANVLTF
DNA: TGTGCCAGCATGGAGGGGGCCAACTCTGGGGCCAACGTCCTGACTTTC

J: TRBJ2-7
V: TRBV7-9
size: once
D: TRBD2
length: 14
CDR3: CASSTWTSELEQYF
DNA: TGTGCCAGCAGCACCTGGACTAGCGAGCTCGAGCAGTACTTC

J: TRBJ2-1
V: TRBV6-1
size: NA
D: NA
length: 12
CDR3: CASSPRTGEQFF
DNA: TGTGCCAGCAGTCCCCGTACGGGTGAGCAGTTCTTC

J: TRBJ2-2
V: TRBV10-3
size: few
D: NA
length: 12
CDR3: CAISDPAGELFF
DNA: TGTGCCATCAGTGACCCCGCCGGGGAGCTGTTTTTT

J: TRBJ2-7
V: TRBV5-6
size: NA
D: NA
length: 16
CDR3: CASSLGPYLLVYEQYF
DNA: TGTGCCAGCAGCCTAGGGCCATATCTCTTGGTCTACGAGCAGTACTTC

J: TRBJ2-7
V: TRBV19
size: few
D: TRBD1
length: 13
CDR3: CASRQGSSYEQYF
DNA: TGTGCCAGTCGACAGGGGAGCTCCTACGAGCAGTACTTC

J: TRBJ2-1
V: TRBV7-2
size: NA
D: NA
length: 15
CDR3: CASSSLYGGWNEQFF
DNA: TGTGCCAGCAGCTCCCTCTATGGGGGGTGGAATGAGCAGTTCTTC

J: TRBJ1-1
V: TRBV29-1
size: NA
D: NA
length: 12
CDR3: CSVGRVNTEAFF
DNA: TGCAGCGTGGGACGGGTGAACACTGAAGCTTTCTTT

J: TRBJ1-1
V: TRBV6-5
size: NA
D: NA
length: 17
CDR3: CASSYWTARYRVTEAFF
DNA: TGTGCCAGCAGTTACTGGACAGCCCGCTATAGGGTGACTGAAGCTTTCTTT

J: TRBJ2-7
V: TRBV7-6
size: few
D: NA
length: 16
CDR3: CASSLGFPGSSYEQYF
DNA: TGTGCCAGCAGCTTAGGCTTTCCCGGGAGCTCCTACGAGCAGTACTTC

J: TRBJ2-5
V: TRBV6-1
size: many
D: NA
length: 13
CDR3: CASSRDHQETQYF
DNA: TGTGCCAGCAGTCGGGACCACCAAGAGACCCAGTACTTC

J: TRBJ2-7
V: TRBV7-2
size: many
D: TRBD1
length: 14
CDR3: CASSTDRGFYEQYF
DNA: TGTGCCAGCAGTACTGACAGGGGGTTCTACGAGCAGTACTTC

J: TRBJ2-1
V: TRBV5-4
size: NA
D: TRBD2
length: 14
CDR3: CAEQAGGPGGEQFF
DNA: TGTGCCGAACAAGCGGGAGGGCCCGGCGGTGAGCAGTTCTTC